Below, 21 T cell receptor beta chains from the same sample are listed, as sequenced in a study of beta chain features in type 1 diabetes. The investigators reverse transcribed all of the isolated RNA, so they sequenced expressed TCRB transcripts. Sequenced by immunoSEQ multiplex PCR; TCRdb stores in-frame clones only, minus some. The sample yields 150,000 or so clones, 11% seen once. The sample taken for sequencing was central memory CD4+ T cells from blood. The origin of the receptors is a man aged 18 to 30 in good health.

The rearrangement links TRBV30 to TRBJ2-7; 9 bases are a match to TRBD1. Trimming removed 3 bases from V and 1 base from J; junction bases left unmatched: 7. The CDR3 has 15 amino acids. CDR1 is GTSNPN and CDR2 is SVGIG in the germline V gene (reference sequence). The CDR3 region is CAWRAPGQGSYEQYF. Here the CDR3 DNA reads TGTGCCTGGAGGGCCCCGGGACAGGGATCCTACGAGCAGTACTTC.

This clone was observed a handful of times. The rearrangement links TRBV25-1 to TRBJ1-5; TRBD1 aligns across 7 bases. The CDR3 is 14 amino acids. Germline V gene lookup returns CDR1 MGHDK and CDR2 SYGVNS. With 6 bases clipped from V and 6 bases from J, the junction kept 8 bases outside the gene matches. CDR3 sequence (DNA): TGTGCCAGCAGAGACAGGGTCGAGGGTCAGCCCCAGCATTTT. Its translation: CASRDRVEGQPQHF. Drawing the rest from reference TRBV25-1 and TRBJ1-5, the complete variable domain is EADIYQTPRYLVIGTGKKITLECSQTMGHDKMYWYQQDPGMELHLIHYSYGVNSTEKGDLSSESTVSRIRTEHFPLTLESARPSHTSQYLCASRDRVEGQPQHFGDGTRLSIL.

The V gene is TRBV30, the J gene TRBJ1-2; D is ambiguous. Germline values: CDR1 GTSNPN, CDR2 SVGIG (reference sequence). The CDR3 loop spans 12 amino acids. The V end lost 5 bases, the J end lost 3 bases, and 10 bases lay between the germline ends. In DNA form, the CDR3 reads TGTGCCTGGGGTTTAAGAGACTATGGCTACACCTTC. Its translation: CAWGLRDYGYTF.

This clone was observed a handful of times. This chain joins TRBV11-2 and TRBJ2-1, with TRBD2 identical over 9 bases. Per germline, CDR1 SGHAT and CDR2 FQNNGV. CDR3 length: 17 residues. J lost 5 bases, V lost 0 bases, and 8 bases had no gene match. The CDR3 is CASSLDRGGRAHNEQFF. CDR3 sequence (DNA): TGTGCCAGCAGCTTAGACAGGGGCGGGAGGGCCCACAATGAGCAGTTCTTC.

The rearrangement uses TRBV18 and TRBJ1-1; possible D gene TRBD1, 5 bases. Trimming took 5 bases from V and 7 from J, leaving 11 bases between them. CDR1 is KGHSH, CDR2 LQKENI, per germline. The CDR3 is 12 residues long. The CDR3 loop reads CASSIQGFEAFF. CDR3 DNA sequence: TGTGCCAGCTCAATCCAGGGTTTTGAAGCTTTCTTT.

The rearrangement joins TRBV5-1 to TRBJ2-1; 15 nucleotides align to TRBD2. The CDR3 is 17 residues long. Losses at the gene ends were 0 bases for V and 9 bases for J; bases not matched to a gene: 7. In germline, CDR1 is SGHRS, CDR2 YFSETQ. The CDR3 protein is CASSLEVGTSGRSEQFF. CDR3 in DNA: TGCGCCAGCAGCTTGGAAGTGGGGACTAGCGGGAGGTCTGAGCAGTTCTTC. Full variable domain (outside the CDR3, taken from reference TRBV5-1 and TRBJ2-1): KAGVTQTPRYLIKTRGQQVTLSCSPISGHRSVSWYQQTPGQGLQFLFEYFSETQRNKGNFPGRFSGRQFSNSRSEMNVSTLELGDSALYLCASSLEVGTSGRSEQFFGPGTRLTVL.

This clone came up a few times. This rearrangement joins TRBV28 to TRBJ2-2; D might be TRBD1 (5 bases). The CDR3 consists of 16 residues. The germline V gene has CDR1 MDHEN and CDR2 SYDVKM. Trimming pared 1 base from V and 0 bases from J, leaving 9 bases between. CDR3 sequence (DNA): TGTGCCAGCAGTTTATTGTCAGGGACGAACACCGGGGAGCTGTTTTTT. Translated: CASSLLSGTNTGELFF.

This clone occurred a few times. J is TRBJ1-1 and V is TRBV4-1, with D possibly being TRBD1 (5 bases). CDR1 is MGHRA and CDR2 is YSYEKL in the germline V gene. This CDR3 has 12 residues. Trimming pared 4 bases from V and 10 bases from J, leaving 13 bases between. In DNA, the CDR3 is TGCGCCAGCAGCCCGATGGGGGTTGGAGCTTTCTTT. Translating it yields CASSPMGVGAFF.

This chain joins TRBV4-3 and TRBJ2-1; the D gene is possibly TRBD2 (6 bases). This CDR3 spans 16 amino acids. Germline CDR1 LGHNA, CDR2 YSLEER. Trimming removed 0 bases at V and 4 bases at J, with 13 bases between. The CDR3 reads CASSQEASGLYNEQFF. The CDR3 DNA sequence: TGCGCCAGCAGCCAAGAGGCCAGCGGGCTATACAATGAGCAGTTCTTC.

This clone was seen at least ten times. In DNA form, the CDR3 reads TGTGCCAGCAGTACGACCGTCTATAATTCACCCCTCCACTTT. Its protein product is CASSTTVYNSPLHF. The chain uses TRBV7-9 and TRBJ1-6; D unclear. Germline V gene sequence: CDR1 SEHNR, CDR2 FQNEAQ (reference sequence). The CDR3 extends over 14 amino acids. V was clipped by 6 bases and J by 3 bases, with 9 bases between them.

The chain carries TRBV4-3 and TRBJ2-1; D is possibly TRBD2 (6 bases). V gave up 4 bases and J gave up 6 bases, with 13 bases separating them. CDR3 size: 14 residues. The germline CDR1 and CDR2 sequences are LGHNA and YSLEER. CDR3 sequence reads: CASSLTGTRNEQFF. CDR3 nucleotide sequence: TGCGCCAGCAGCCTTACCGGGACTCGCAATGAGCAGTTCTTC.

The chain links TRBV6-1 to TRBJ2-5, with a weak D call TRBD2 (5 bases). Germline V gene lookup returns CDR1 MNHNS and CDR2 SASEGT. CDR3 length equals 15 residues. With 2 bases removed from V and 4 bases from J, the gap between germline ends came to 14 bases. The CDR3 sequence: CASSESSGFRETQYF. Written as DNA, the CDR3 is TGTGCCAGCAGTGAAAGCAGCGGTTTCAGAGAGACCCAGTACTTC.

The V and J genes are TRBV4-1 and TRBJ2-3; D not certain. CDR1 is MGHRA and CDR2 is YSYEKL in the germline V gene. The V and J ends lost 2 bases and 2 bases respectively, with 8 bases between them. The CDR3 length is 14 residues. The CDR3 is CASSQKSYTDTQYF. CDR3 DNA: TGCGCCAGCAGCCAAAAATCCTACACAGATACGCAGTATTTT.

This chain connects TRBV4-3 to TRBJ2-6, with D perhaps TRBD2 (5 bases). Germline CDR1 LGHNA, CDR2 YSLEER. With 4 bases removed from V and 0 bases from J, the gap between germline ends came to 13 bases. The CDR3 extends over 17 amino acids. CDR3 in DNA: TGCGCCAGCAGCCTCCAAATCGAGGGCTCTGGGGCCAACGTCCTGACTTTC. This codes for CASSLQIEGSGANVLTF.

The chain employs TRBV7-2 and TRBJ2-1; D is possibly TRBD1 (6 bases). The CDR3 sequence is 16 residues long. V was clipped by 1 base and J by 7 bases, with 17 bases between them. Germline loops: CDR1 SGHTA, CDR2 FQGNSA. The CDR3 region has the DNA TGTGCCAGCAGCTTAGTAGGCCCTACTCAGGGGAATGAGCAGTTCTTC. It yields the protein CASSLVGPTQGNEQFF.

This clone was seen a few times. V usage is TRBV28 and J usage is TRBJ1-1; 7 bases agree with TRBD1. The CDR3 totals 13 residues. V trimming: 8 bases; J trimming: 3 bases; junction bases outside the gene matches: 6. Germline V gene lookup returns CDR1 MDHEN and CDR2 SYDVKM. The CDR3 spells CASLYRGDTEAFF. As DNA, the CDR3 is TGTGCCAGCCTATACAGGGGAGACACTGAAGCTTTCTTT. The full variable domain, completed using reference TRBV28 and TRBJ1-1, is DVKVTQSSRYLVKRTGEKVFLECVQDMDHENMFWYRQDPGLGLRLIYFSYDVKMKEKGDIPEGYSVSREKKERFSLILESASTNQTSMYLCASLYRGDTEAFFGQGTRLTVV.

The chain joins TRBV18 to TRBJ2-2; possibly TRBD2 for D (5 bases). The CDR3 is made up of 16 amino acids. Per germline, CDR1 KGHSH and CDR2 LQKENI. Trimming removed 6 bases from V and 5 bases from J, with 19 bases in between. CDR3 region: CASSRRTGSETGELFF. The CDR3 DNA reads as TGTGCCAGCTCCCGTCGGACGGGATCAGAGACCGGGGAGCTGTTTTTT. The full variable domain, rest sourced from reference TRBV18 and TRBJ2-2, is NAGVMQNPRHLVRRRGQEARLRCSPMKGHSHVYWYRQLPEEGLKFMVYLQKENIIDESGMPKERFSAEFPKEGPSILRIQQVVRGDSAAYFCASSRRTGSETGELFFGEGSRLTVL.

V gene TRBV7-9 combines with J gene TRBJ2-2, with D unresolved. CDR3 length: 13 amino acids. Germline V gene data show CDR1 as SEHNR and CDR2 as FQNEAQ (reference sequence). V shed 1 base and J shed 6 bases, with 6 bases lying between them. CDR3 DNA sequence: TGTGCCAGCAGCTTAGACCGGTCCGGGGAGCTGTTTTTT. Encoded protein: CASSLDRSGELFF.

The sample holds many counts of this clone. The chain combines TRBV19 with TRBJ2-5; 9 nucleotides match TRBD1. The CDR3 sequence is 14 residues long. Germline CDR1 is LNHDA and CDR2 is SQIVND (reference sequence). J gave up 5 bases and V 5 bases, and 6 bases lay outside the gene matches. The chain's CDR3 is CASSPTGGVETQYF. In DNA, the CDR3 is TGTGCCAGTAGTCCGACAGGGGGGGTTGAGACCCAGTACTTC. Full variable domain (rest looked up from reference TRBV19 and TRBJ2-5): DGGITQSPKYLFRKEGQNVTLSCEQNLNHDAMYWYRQDPGQGLRLIYYSQIVNDFQKGDIAEGYSVSREKKESFPLTVTSAQKNPTAFYLCASSPTGGVETQYFGPGTRLLVL.

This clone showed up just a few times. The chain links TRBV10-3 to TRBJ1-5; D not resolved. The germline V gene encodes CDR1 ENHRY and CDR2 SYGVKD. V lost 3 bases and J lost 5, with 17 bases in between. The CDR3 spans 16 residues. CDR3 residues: CAISEKDRGFDQPQHF. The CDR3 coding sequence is TGTGCCATCAGTGAAAAGGATCGAGGGTTCGATCAGCCCCAGCATTTT.

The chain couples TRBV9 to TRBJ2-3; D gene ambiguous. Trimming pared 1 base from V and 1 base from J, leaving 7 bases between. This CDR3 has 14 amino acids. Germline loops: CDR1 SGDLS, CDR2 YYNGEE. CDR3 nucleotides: TGTGCCAGCAGCGTACTTGGGGGCACAGATACGCAGTATTTT. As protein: CASSVLGGTDTQYF.